The text below deals with one T cell receptor (beta chain). Its target is unknown. The data were obtained in a study of T-cell memory formation after mild COVID-19. Turning to the study itself: The TCR clusters were mostly specific to one donor. Study findings and constraints: That cross-reactive memory joined was suggested by some responding clones appearing in pre-infection memory. While clones contracting from day 15 to 85 were balanced between CD4 and CD8, later expanders leaned CD4+.

TCRdb itself ran the 5' RACE reads through MiXCR, one entry per CDR3 protein. The table shows 350,000 to 550,000 distinct CDR3 sequences, with approximately 18% occurring only once. V lost 3 bases, J lost 6 bases, and 14 bases lay in between. Germline V gene sequence: CDR1 SEHNR, CDR2 FQNEAQ (reference sequence). This CDR3 has 14 amino acids. Sequences were obtained from PBMCs or a T cell subset sorted from them (not recorded which). The chain joins TRBV7-9 to TRBJ1-2; no firm D call. This receptor was obtained from a man younger than 35 who had mild COVID-19 (a few samples of this study predate the infection). Cell type and time point are not known. This CDR3 is CASSLYMRSNGYTF. CDR3 DNA: TGTGCCAGCAGCTTGTACATGAGGTCCAATGGCTACACCTTC.